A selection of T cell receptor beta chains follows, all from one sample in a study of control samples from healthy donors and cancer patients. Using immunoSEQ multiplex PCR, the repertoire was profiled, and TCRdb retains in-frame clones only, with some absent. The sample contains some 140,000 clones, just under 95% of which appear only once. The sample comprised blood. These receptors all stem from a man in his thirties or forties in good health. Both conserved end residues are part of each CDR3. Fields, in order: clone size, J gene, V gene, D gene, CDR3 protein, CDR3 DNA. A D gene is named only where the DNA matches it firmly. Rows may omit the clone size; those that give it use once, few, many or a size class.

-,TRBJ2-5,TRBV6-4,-,CASSLDAGETQYF,TGTGCCAGCAGTCTCGATGCGGGAGAGACCCAGTACTTC
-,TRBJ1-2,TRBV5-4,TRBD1,CASSLQGAYYGYTF,TGTGCCAGCAGCCTCCAGGGGGCATACTATGGCTACACCTTC
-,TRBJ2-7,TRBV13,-,CASSPPEGETAAYEQYF,TGTGCCAGCAGCCCACCGGAGGGGGAGACCGCGGCTTACGAGCAGTACTTC
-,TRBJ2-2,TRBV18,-,CASSPLGRTGELFF,TGTGCCAGCTCACCACTGGGCCGTACCGGGGAGCTGTTTTTT
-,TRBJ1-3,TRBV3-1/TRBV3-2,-,CASSLSGKGNAGNTIYF,TGTGCCAGCAGCCTTTCGGGGAAAGGTAACGCCGGAAACACCATATATTTT
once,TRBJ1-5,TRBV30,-,CAWSLNQAFGQPQHF,TGTGCCTGGAGTTTAAACCAGGCGTTTGGCCAGCCCCAGCATTTT
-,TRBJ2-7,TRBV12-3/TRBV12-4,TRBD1,CASSRTGTYEQYF,TGTGCCAGCAGTAGGACAGGGACGTACGAGCAGTACTTC
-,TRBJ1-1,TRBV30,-,CAWSVKMNTEAFF,TGTGCCTGGAGTGTAAAGATGAACACTGAAGCTTTCTTT
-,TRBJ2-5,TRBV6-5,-,CASSSGETQYF,TGTGCCAGCAGTTCGGGGGAGACCCAGTACTTC
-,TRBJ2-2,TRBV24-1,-,CATSRALPGELFF,TGTGCCACCAGCCGGGCACTTCCCGGGGAGCTGTTTTTT
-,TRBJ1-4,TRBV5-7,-,CASSFVRHIGATNEKLFF,TGTGCCAGCAGCTTCGTGCGACATATCGGTGCAACTAATGAAAAACTGTTTTTT
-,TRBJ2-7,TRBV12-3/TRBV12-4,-,CASSFGTQYEQYF,TGTGCCAGCAGTTTCGGGACGCAGTACGAGCAGTACTTC
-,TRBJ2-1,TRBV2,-,CASSERSGGYNEQFF,TGTGCCAGCAGTGAACGCAGTGGGGGCTACAATGAGCAGTTCTTC
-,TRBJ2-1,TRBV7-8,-,CASSLTRSYNEQFF,TGTGCCAGCAGCTTGACGCGGTCCTACAATGAGCAGTTCTTC
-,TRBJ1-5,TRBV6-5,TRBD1,CASRPGQINQPQHF,TGTGCCAGCAGACCGGGACAGATAAATCAGCCCCAGCATTTT
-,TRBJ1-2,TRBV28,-,CAGGGDRIIGGYTF,TGTGCGGGCGGGGGCGACAGGATTATTGGTGGCTACACCTTC
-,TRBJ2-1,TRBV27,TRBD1,CASRSLGTGGENEQFF,TGTGCCAGCAGATCTCTCGGGACAGGGGGGGAAAATGAGCAGTTCTTC
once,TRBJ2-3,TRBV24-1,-,CATRDSGTSTDTQYF,TGTGCCACCAGAGATAGCGGCACTAGCACAGATACGCAGTATTTT
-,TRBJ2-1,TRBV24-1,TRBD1,CATSDPLRQGNSYNEQFF,TGTGCCACCAGTGATCCCCTCCGACAGGGGAACTCCTACAATGAGCAGTTCTTC
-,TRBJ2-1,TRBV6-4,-,CASSDSPTPNNEQFF,TGTGCCAGCAGTGACTCCCCAACGCCGAACAATGAGCAGTTCTTC
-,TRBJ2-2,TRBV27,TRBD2,CASSLTSGRPKSNTGELFF,TGTGCCAGCAGTTTGACTAGCGGGAGGCCCAAATCCAACACCGGGGAGCTGTTTTTT
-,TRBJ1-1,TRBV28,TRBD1,CASSSPPGGTEAFF,TGTGCCAGCAGTTCCCCACCAGGGGGAACAGAAGCTTTCTTT
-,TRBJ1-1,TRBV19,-,CASTPSPGPHGGAFF,TGTGCCAGTACCCCCTCACCGGGGCCCCATGGTGGAGCTTTCTTT
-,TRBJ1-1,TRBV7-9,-,CASSNPRGVNTEAFF,TGTGCCAGCAGCAATCCAAGGGGGGTGAACACTGAAGCTTTCTTT
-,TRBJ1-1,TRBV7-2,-,CASSLEQGIVTEAFF,TGTGCCAGCAGCTTAGAACAGGGAATAGTCACTGAAGCTTTCTTT
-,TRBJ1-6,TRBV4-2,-,CASSQMTRRARLEPLHF,TGTGCCAGCAGCCAAATGACTCGAAGGGCCCGTTTGGAACCCCTCCACTTT
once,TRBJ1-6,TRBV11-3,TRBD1,CASSLGTGSNSPLHF,TGTGCCAGCAGCTTAGGGACAGGGAGTAATTCACCCCTCCACTTT
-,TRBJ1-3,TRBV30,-,CAWRTGSSGNTIYF,TGTGCCTGGAGGACGGGGAGCTCTGGAAACACCATATATTTT
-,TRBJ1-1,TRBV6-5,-,CASTFSPTDNTEAFF,TGTGCCAGCACCTTCTCCCCGACAGACAACACTGAAGCTTTCTTT
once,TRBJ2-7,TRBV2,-,CASSLRTGQYF,TGTGCCAGCAGTCTAAGAACAGGACAGTACTTC
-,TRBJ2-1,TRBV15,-,CATSRDWVSQGQFF,TGTGCCACCAGCAGAGATTGGGTCTCGCAGGGGCAGTTCTTC
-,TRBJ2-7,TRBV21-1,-,CASTTSGAGRLSYEQYF,TGTGCCAGCACTACAAGTGGGGCAGGTAGACTATCCTACGAGCAGTACTTC
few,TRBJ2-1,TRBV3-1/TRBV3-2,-,CASSHPLGGSSYNEQFF,TGTGCCAGCAGCCATCCCCTAGGGGGTAGCTCCTACAATGAGCAGTTCTTC
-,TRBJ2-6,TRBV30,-,CAWRAPGANVLTF,TGTGCCTGGAGGGCCCCTGGGGCCAACGTCCTGACTTTC
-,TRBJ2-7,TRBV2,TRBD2,CASRQREVEQYF,TGTGCCAGCAGGCAGCGGGAAGTCGAGCAGTACTTC
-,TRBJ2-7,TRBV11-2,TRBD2,CASSLDGAGGGEQYF,TGTGCCAGCAGCTTAGACGGAGCGGGAGGGGGTGAGCAGTACTTC
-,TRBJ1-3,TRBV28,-,CASTGVGNTIYF,TGTGCCAGCACAGGGGTTGGAAACACCATATATTTT
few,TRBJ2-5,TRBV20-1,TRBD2,CSASSVDGGTSESIGPQETQYF,TGCAGTGCTAGTTCTGTCGATGGAGGGACTAGTGAATCTATCGGCCCTCAAGAGACCCAGTACTTC
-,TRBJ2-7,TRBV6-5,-,CASTADSTYEQYF,TGTGCCAGCACAGCCGACTCCACCTACGAGCAGTACTTC
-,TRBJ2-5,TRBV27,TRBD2,CASSPRTSGRLETQYF,TGTGCCAGCAGCCCTCGGACTAGCGGGAGACTGGAGACCCAGTACTTC